These 8 T cell receptor beta chains share one sample of origin, sequenced in a study of cytomegalovirus exposure and HLA in healthy donors (dated 2017 in TCRdb). Library preparation used the immunoSEQ multiplex PCR assay. What TCRdb holds here is the immuneACCESS table cut down to in-frame rearrangements. Part of the clones is not present; checked against another copy, under half of the missing clones reflect an unresolved V gene, and the others are unexplained. Counted in this sample were over 120,000 clones; about 94% of them appeared once. The top ten clones comprise approximately 1.8% of the sample. Material: PBMCs. Receptors were obtained from a man in his late teens or twenties in good health and CMV-seropositive.

The J gene is TRBJ1-1, the V gene TRBV29-1; D ambiguous. This CDR3 has 14 amino acids. CDR1 and CDR2 (germline): SQVTM, ANQGSEA. V was pared by 5 bases and J by 1 base, with 14 bases between. For the CDR3, the DNA is TGCAGCGTTCTTCTCGGGTCGGAGAACACTGAAGCTTTCTTT. It codes for CSVLLGSENTEAFF.

The rearrangement links TRBV6-5 to TRBJ1-2; the match to TRBD1 covers 8 bases. The CDR3 runs 14 residues. Per germline, CDR1 MNHEY and CDR2 SVGAGI. V dropped 5 bases and J dropped 7; count of bases not matched to a gene: 9. CDR3 DNA: TGTGCCAGCAGTCTTCGGACAGGGTGGTCTGGCTACACCTTC. It codes for CASSLRTGWSGYTF.

The V and J genes are TRBV5-4 and TRBJ1-4; D gene uncertain. The CDR3 sequence is 15 residues long. Germline CDR1 and CDR2: SGHNT and YYREEE (reference sequence). V lost 3 bases to trimming and J lost 4 bases, with 13 bases between them. CDR3 region: CASSSELGSNEKLFF. DNA for the CDR3: TGTGCCAGCAGCTCGGAGCTCGGAAGTAATGAAAAACTGTTTTTT.

This chain joins TRBV2 and TRBJ2-4; the match to TRBD2 covers 11 bases. The CDR3 has 17 residues. Germline V gene sequence: CDR1 SNHLY, CDR2 FYNNEI. Trimming cost V 6 bases and J 0 bases; bases outside gene matches: 7. The CDR3 reads CASRLTSGTLAKNIQYF. The CDR3 DNA follows: TGTGCCAGCAGACTGACTAGCGGGACCCTAGCCAAAAACATTCAGTACTTC.

The chain uses TRBV15 and TRBJ2-4; D not resolved. Trimming cost V 3 bases and J 5 bases, with 14 bases left between them. Germline-derived CDR1 and CDR2 are LNHNV and YYDKDF (reference sequence). The CDR3 runs to 15 residues. CDR3 in DNA: TGTGCCACCAGCAGGGCGAGAGGAACCGAAAACATTCAGTACTTC. This translates into CATSRARGTENIQYF.

The chain couples TRBV4-1 to TRBJ2-5, with D perhaps matching TRBD2 (6 bases). V dropped 0 bases and J dropped 7 bases, with 18 bases sitting between them. The CDR3 is 16 residues long. Germline-derived CDR1 and CDR2 are MGHRA and YSYEKL. The chain's CDR3 is CASSQDNMAGRVTQYF. The DNA of the CDR3 is TGCGCCAGCAGCCAAGATAATATGGCGGGAAGGGTGACCCAGTACTTC.

This clone has just one count. This chain uses TRBV7-9 with TRBJ2-7, with 9 bases matching TRBD2. CDR3 length: 16 residues. Losses at the gene ends were 2 bases for V and 1 base for J; bases not matched to a gene: 6. Germline loops: CDR1 SEHNR, CDR2 FQNEAQ (reference sequence). The CDR3 region has the DNA TGTGCCAGCAGCTTACCCGGGACTAGCATGTCCTACGAGCAGTACTTC. This sequence encodes CASSLPGTSMSYEQYF. The full variable domain, rest sourced from reference TRBV7-9 and TRBJ2-7, is DTGVSQNPRHKITKRGQNVTFRCDPISEHNRLYWYRQTLGQGPEFLTYFQNEAQLEKSRLLSDRFSAERPKGSFSTLEIQRTEQGDSAMYLCASSLPGTSMSYEQYFGPGTRLTVT.

The genes are TRBV5-4 and TRBJ1-3; TRBD1 aligns across 7 bases. V was pared by 4 bases and J by 5 bases, with 3 bases of the junction left unmatched. The CDR3 has 13 residues. Germline-derived CDR1 and CDR2 are SGHNT and YYREEE (reference sequence). CDR3 coding DNA: TGTGCCAGCAGCGGGGGACAGCGAAACACCATATATTTT. It codes for CASSGGQRNTIYF.